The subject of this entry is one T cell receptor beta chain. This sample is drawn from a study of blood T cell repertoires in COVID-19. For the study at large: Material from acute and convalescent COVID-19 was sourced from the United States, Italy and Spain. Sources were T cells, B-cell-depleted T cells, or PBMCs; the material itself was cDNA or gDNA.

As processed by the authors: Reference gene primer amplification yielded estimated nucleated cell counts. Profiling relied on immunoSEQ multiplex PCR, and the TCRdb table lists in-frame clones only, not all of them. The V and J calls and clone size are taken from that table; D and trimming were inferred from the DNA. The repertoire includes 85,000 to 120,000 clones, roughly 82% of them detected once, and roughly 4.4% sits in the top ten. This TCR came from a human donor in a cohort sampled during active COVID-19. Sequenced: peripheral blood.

CDR3 region: CASQPTPWSNQPQHF. The CDR3 nucleotides are TGCGCCAGCCAACCGACACCTTGGAGCAATCAGCCCCAGCATTTT. The rearrangement joins TRBV5-1 to TRBJ1-5; no clear D. CDR3 size: 15 residues. Germline lookup yields CDR1 SGHRS and CDR2 YFSETQ. Trimming pared 7 bases from V and 1 base from J, leaving 15 bases between. The full variable domain, in which reference TRBV5-1 and TRBJ1-5 provide the parts outside the CDR3, is KAGVTQTPRYLIKTRGQQVTLSCSPISGHRSVSWYQQTPGQGLQFLFEYFSETQRNKGNFPGRFSGRQFSNSRSEMNVSTLELGDSALYLCASQPTPWSNQPQHFGDGTRLSIL.